The TCR beta chain described here comes from a study of beta chain features in type 1 diabetes. Study results and limitations: Shortening that was moderate but significant affected the TCRB CDR3s of Type 1 diabetes patients in all four CD4+ subsets.

V lost 1 base, J lost 6 bases, and 6 bases lay in between. Looked up from germline, CDR1 is SNHLY and CDR2 is FYNNEI. The CDR3 loop spans 12 amino acids. The isolated RNA, all of it, was reverse transcribed, so expressed TCRB transcripts were what got sequenced. The table came from immunoSEQ multiplex PCR; TCRdb's copy has only in-frame clones and leaves some out. The sample shows more than 200,000 clones, roughly 16% of them seen only once. Worth noting for this clone: Its antigen remains unknown.

The sample comprised naive CD4+ T cells from blood. This sequence originates from a man aged 30 to 39 with type 1 diabetes. The chain joins TRBV2 to TRBJ1-2; D remains unclear. The CDR3: CASSEDRDGYTF. The CDR3 DNA reads TGTGCCAGCAGTGAAGACCGGGATGGCTACACCTTC.